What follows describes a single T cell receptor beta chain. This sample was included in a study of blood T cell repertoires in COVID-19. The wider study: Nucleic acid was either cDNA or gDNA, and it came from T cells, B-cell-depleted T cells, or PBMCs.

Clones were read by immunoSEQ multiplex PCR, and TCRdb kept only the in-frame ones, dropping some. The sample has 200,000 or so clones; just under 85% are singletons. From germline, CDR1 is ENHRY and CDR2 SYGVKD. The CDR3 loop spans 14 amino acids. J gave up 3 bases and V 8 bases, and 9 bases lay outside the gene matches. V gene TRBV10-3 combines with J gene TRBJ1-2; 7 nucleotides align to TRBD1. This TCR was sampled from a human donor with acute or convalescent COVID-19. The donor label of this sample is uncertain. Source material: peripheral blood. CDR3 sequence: CAIAAQGVYYGYTF. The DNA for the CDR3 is TGTGCCATCGCTGCTCAGGGGGTTTACTATGGCTACACCTTC.